Following are 13 T cell receptor beta chains from one sample sequenced in a study of blood T cell repertoires in COVID-19. The assay was immunoSEQ multiplex PCR, and TCRdb's table has in-frame clones only and misses some. This sample has about 240,000 clones, with 75% to 85% found just once. Sequencing was performed on peripheral blood. These receptors were obtained from a human donor in a cohort sampled during active COVID-19.

This chain joins TRBV2 and TRBJ1-1; TRBD1 is a possible D gene (6 bases). The germline CDR1 and CDR2 sequences are SNHLY and FYNNEI. V lost 4 bases and J lost 5, with 14 bases in between. The CDR3 runs 14 residues. The CDR3 nucleotides are TGTGCCAGCAGTGTACAGGGCGATCGAACTGAAGCTTTCTTT. This translates into CASSVQGDRTEAFF.

The CDR3 sequence is CASSQGRLASDTQYF. CDR3 nucleotide sequence: TGTGCCAGCAGCCAAGGGAGACTAGCCTCAGATACGCAGTATTTT. This chain connects TRBV3-1 (or the pseudogene TRBV3-2) to TRBJ2-3; TRBD2 aligns across 7 bases. Germline V lookup: CDR1 LGHDT, CDR2 YNNKEL (reference sequence). The trim removed 1 base at V and 4 bases at J, leaving 5 bases unmatched. The CDR3 length is 15 residues.

The chain employs TRBV7-9 and TRBJ2-1, with TRBD1 identical over 7 bases. The J segment lost 8 bases and the V segment lost 1 base, leaving 11 bases of the junction unmatched. This CDR3 region has 16 residues. Germline loops: CDR1 SEHNR, CDR2 FQNEAQ (reference sequence). The chain's CDR3 is CASSLGSGQGVHEQFF. As DNA, the CDR3 is TGTGCCAGCAGCTTAGGGTCCGGGCAGGGGGTCCATGAGCAGTTCTTC.

The rearrangement uses TRBV6-1 and TRBJ2-3; TRBD2 matches 10 bases. Trimming removed 4 bases from V and 1 base from J; junction bases left unmatched: 8. The CDR3 covers 17 residues. CDR1 MNHNS and CDR2 SASEGT come from the germline V gene. The CDR3 DNA is TGTGCCAGCAGTGCGATAGCGGGAGGTATCGGCACAGATACGCAGTATTTT. Translating gives CASSAIAGGIGTDTQYF.

The chain recombines TRBV7-2 with TRBJ2-3; weak D call: TRBD2 (5 bases). Germline CDR1 is SGHTA and CDR2 is FQGNSA. This CDR3 region has 15 residues. V was clipped by 5 bases and J by 2 bases, with 14 bases between them. The CDR3, as DNA: TGTGCCAGCAGCGAAGGACTCCCCGCCACAGATACGCAGTATTTT. This codes for CASSEGLPATDTQYF. The full variable domain, with the rest looked up from reference TRBV7-2 and TRBJ2-3, is GAGVSQSPSNKVTEKGKDVELRCDPISGHTALYWYRQSLGQGLEFLIYFQGNSAPDKSGLPSDRFSAERTGGSVSTLTIQRTQQEDSAVYLCASSEGLPATDTQYFGPGTRLTVL.

V gene TRBV7-7 combines with J gene TRBJ2-5; 7 bases are a match to TRBD1. The CDR3 totals 13 residues. In germline, CDR1 is SSHAT, CDR2 FNYEAQ (reference sequence). The CDR3 DNA reads as TGTGCTAGCTGTACAGGGGTTGGTGGGACCCAGTACTTC. Its protein is CASCTGVGGTQYF. Drawing the rest from reference TRBV7-7 and TRBJ2-5, the complete variable domain is GAGVSQSPRYKVTKRGQDVTLRCDPISSHATLYWYQQALGQGPEFLTYFNYEAQPDKSGLPSDRFSAERPEGSISTLTIQRTEQRDSAMYRCASCTGVGGTQYFGPGTRLLVL.

This chain links TRBV15 with TRBJ1-1; 8 bases match TRBD1. V shed 10 bases and J 3 bases; nucleotides not matched to a gene: 7. This CDR3 has 13 amino acids. Germline V gene lookup returns CDR1 LNHNV and CDR2 YYDKDF (reference sequence). The CDR3 loop is CAIGQGGYTEAFF. CDR3 coding DNA: TGTGCCATTGGACAGGGAGGGTACACTGAAGCTTTCTTT.

The chain links TRBV2 to TRBJ2-2, with 7 bases identical to TRBD2. V dropped 5 bases and J dropped 0; count of bases not matched to a gene: 3. The germline CDR1 and CDR2 sequences are SNHLY and FYNNEI. The CDR3 runs 15 residues. DNA of the CDR3: TGTGCCAGCAGTATTGGACTAGCGAACACCGGGGAGCTGTTTTTT. Encoded protein: CASSIGLANTGELFF.

The chain recombines TRBV25-1 with TRBJ2-5; 7 nucleotides match TRBD2. CDR3 size: 13 residues. J gave up 5 bases and V 2 bases, and 2 bases lay outside the gene matches. The germline V gene encodes CDR1 MGHDK and CDR2 SYGVNS. The DNA for the CDR3 is TGTGCCAGCAGTGAAGCGGGAGTCGAGACCCAGTACTTC. Protein sequence: CASSEAGVETQYF.

CDR3 DNA sequence: TGTGCCAGCAGCTTGGGACTAGCGGGATTCTCTGGGGCCAACGTCCTGACTTTC. Translation: CASSLGLAGFSGANVLTF. The chain couples TRBV5-6 to TRBJ2-6, with 11 positions matching TRBD2. Germline V gene lookup returns CDR1 SGHDT and CDR2 YYEEEE. The J segment lost 0 bases and the V segment lost 0 bases, leaving 2 bases of the junction unmatched. CDR3 length: 18 amino acids.

The chain uses TRBV12-3 or TRBV12-4 and TRBJ2-7; D gene uncertain. This CDR3 region has 13 residues. The V end was cut by 1 base, the J end by 3 bases, with 7 bases between. CDR3 sequence (DNA): TGTGCCAGCAGTTTAGTGGCAGACTACGAGCAGTACTTC. Its translation: CASSLVADYEQYF.

The chain employs TRBV19 and TRBJ1-2; 7 bases match TRBD1. CDR1 is LNHDA and CDR2 is SQIVND in the germline V gene (reference sequence). The CDR3 has 13 residues. Germline trimming cut 6 bases from V and 6 bases from J; bases unmatched to any gene: 7. The CDR3 spells CASSRQGGNGYTF. CDR3 bases: TGTGCCAGTAGCCGTCAGGGGGGCAATGGCTACACCTTC.

The chain joins TRBV5-8 to TRBJ2-1, with TRBD2 matching 13 bases. The ends lost 3 bases at V and 4 bases at J; junction bases unmatched: 10. The CDR3 runs to 18 residues. In germline, CDR1 is SGHTS, CDR2 YDEGEE. As DNA, the CDR3 is TGTGCCAGCAGCTCCGCCGGGACTAGCGGGATAGAGTACAATGAGCAGTTCTTC. It encodes CASSSAGTSGIEYNEQFF.